This T cell receptor beta chain originates from a study of blood T cell repertoires in COVID-19. Looking at the study overall: Sample material is recorded as cDNA or gDNA derived from T cells, B-cell-depleted T cells, or PBMCs.

Original methodology: How many nucleated cells were present was estimated from reference gene primer amplification. Method: immunoSEQ multiplex PCR; TCRdb's copy keeps in-frame clones and lacks some. The V and J calls and clone size are taken from that table; D and trimming were inferred from the DNA. The sample lists about 110,000 clones; 88% were seen once. Trimming removed 1 base from V and 3 bases from J, with 16 bases in between. CDR3 length equals 17 residues. CDR1 LGHNA and CDR2 YNFKEQ come from the germline V gene. The sample comprised peripheral blood. The chain is built from TRBV4-2 and TRBJ1-5; D might be TRBD1 (5 bases). The receptor was isolated from a woman between 50 and 59 years old with acute or convalescent COVID-19. CDR3 in DNA: TGTGCCAGCAGCCAAGTTCAGGGAACGGTAGTCAATCAGCCCCAGCATTTT. Its protein is CASSQVQGTVVNQPQHF.